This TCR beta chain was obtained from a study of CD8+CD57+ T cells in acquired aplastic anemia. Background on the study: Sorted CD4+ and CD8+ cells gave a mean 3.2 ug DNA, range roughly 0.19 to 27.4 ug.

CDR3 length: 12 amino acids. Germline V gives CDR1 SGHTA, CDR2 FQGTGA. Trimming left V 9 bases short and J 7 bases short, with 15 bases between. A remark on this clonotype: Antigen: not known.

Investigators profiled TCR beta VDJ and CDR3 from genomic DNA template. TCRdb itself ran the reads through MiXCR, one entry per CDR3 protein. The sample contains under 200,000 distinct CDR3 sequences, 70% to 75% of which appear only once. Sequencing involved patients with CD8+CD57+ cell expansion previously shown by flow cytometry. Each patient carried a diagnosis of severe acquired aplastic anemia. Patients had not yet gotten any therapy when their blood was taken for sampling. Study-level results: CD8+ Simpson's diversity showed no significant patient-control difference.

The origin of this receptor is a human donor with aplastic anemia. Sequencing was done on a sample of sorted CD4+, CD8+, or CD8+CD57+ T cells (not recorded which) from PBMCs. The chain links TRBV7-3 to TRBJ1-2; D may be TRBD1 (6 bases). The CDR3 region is CASSGGAGGYTF. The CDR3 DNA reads TGTGCCAGTTCGGGGGGGGCAGGTGGCTACACCTTC.